The T cell receptor (beta chain) described here comes from a study of cytomegalovirus exposure and HLA in healthy donors. Study-level background: Of the donors genotyped, some 400 in all, about 80% fell in the Caucasian-associated ancestry cluster. Study-wide points: The authors later found TCR association rates varying by HLA locus, with DRB1 most and HLA-C fewest. Several of the most significant clusters appeared, in a later analysis, to be linked to common viral pathogens. Most CMV-associated TCR beta chains were later found to appear HLA-restricted.

The length of the CDR3 is 14 residues. V was clipped by 8 bases and J by 0 bases, with 11 bases between them. From germline, CDR1 is MDHEN and CDR2 SYDVKM. The PCR employed 60 Vbeta primers together with 13 Jbeta primers. The repertoire was sequenced with immunoSEQ multiplex PCR; TCRdb's copy has only in-frame clones and lacks some. Of approximately 170,000 clones detected, over 60% appear once; the ten largest clones hold about 4.6%. Concerning this clone itself: Antigen unknown.

Sequencing was carried out using PBMCs. The chain uses TRBV28 and TRBJ2-4; perhaps TRBD1 as D (5 bases). The clonotype was recovered from a young man in good health and CMV-seropositive. CDR3 in DNA: TGTGCCAGCTCTCAGGGCCTAGCCAAAAACATTCAGTACTTC. This encodes CASSQGLAKNIQYF. Looking up the rest from reference TRBV28 and TRBJ2-4 gives the full variable domain: DVKVTQSSRYLVKRTGEKVFLECVQDMDHENMFWYRQDPGLGLRLIYFSYDVKMKEKGDIPEGYSVSREKKERFSLILESASTNQTSMYLCASSQGLAKNIQYFGAGTRLSVL.